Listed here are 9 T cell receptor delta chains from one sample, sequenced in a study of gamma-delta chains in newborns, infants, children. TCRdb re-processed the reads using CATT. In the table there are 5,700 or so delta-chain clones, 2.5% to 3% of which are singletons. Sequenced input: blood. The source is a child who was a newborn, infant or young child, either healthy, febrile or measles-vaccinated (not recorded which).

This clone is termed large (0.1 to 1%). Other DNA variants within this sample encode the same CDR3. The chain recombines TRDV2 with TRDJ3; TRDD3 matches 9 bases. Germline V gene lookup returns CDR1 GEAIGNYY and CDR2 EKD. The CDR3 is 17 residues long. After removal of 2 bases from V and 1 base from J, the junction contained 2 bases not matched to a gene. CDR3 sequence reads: CACDNTGGSWDTRQMFF. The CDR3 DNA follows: TGTGCCTGTGACAATACTGGGGGATCCTGGGACACCCGACAGATGTTTTTC.

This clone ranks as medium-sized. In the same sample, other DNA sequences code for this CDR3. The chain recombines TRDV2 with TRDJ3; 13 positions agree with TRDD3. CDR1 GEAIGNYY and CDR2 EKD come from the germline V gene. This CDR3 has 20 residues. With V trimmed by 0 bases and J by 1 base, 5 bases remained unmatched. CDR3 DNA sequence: TGTGCCTGTGACACCGTACTGGGGGATACGCTATCCTGGGACACCCGACAGATGTTTTTC. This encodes CACDTVLGDTLSWDTRQMFF.

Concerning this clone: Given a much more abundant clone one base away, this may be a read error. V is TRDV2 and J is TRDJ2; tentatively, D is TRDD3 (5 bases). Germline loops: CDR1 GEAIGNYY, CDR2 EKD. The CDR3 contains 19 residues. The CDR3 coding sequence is TGTGCCTGTGACAAGGTCTTGGGGCCCCAGGGATTTTTGGCAGCACAACTCTTCTTT. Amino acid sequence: CACDKVLGPQGFLAAQLFF.

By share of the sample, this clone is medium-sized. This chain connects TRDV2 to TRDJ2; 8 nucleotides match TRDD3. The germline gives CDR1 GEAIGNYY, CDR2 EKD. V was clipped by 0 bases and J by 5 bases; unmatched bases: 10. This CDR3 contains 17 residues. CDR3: CACDTLLGGGYTAQLFF. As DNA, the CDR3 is TGTGCCTGTGACACCTTACTGGGGGGTGGCTATACAGCACAACTCTTCTTT.

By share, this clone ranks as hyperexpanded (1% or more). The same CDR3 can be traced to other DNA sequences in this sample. As DNA, the CDR3 is TGTGCCTGTGACACCTGGGGGACCGATAAACTCATCTTT. Translated, it gives CACDTWGTDKLIF. The V gene is TRDV2, the J gene TRDJ1, with a weak D call TRDD3 (6 bases). The CDR3 consists of 13 residues. Trimming stripped 0 bases from V and 2 bases from J, with 6 bases between. Germline values: CDR1 GEAIGNYY, CDR2 EKD.

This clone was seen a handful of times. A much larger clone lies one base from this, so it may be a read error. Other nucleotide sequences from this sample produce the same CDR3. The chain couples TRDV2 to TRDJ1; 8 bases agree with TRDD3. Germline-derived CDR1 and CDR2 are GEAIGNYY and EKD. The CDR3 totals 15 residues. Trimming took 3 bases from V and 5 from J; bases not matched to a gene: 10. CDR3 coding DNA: TGTGCCTGTGACCCCGTCAGTACTGGGGGTGATAAACTCATCTTT. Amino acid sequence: CACDPVSTGGDKLIF.

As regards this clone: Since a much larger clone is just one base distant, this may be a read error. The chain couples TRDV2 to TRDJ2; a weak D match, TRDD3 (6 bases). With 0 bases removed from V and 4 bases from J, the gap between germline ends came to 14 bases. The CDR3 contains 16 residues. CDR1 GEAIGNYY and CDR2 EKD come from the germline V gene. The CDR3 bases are TGTGCCTGTGACACCGTAGAGGATACTTCGACAGCACAACTCTTCTTT. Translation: CACDTVEDTSTAQLFF.

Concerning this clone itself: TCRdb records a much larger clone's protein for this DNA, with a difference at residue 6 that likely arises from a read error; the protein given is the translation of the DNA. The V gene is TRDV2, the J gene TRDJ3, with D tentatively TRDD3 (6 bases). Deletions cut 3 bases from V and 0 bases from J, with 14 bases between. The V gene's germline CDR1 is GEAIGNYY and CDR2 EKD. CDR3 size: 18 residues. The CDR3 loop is CACDERGDHSWDTRQMFF. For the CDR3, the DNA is TGTGCCTGTGACGAGCGGGGGGACCACTCCTGGGACACCCGACAGATGTTTTTC.

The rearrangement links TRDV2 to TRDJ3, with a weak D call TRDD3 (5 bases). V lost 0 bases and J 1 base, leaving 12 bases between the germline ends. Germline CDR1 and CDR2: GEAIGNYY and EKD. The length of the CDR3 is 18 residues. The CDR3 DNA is TGTGCCTGTGACACCGGCTGGGCTTCTTCCTGGGACACCCGACAGATGTTTTTC. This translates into CACDTGWASSWDTRQMFF.